These 9 T cell receptor beta chains were sequenced from one sample in a study of cytomegalovirus exposure and HLA in healthy donors. 13 Jbeta primers and 60 Vbeta primers were used for the PCR. Generated by immunoSEQ multiplex PCR, the TCRdb table keeps only in-frame clones and is missing some. This repertoire comprises more than 95,000 clones; its ten largest clones make up about 3%. The sequenced material came from PBMCs. The receptors stem from a man aged 40-50 years in good health and CMV-seronegative.

The gene calls are TRBV7-2 and TRBJ1-5, with 7 positions matching TRBD1. The CDR3 length is 14 residues. Germline CDR1 reads SGHTA; CDR2 reads FQGNSA. Trimming cost V 1 base and J 7 bases; bases outside gene matches: 4. CDR3 protein: CASSLVGGGQPQHF. CDR3 coding DNA: TGTGCCAGCAGCTTAGTAGGGGGCGGACAGCCCCAGCATTTT.

The rearrangement uses TRBV5-6 and TRBJ2-7, with TRBD1 identical over 7 bases. The CDR3 length is 14 residues. Germline CDR1 reads SGHDT; CDR2 reads YYEEEE. The junction had 7 bases not matched to a gene; V was cut back by 1 base and J by 6 bases. CDR3 residues: CASSLPTGFSEQYF. CDR3 sequence (DNA): TGTGCCAGCAGCTTGCCGACAGGGTTCTCCGAGCAGTACTTC.

The rearrangement links TRBV6-5 to TRBJ2-3; TRBD2 might be the D (7 bases). Germline values: CDR1 MNHEY, CDR2 SVGAGI. V was shortened by 4 bases and J by 4 bases, with 15 bases between the two germline ends. The CDR3 has 15 residues. The CDR3 DNA is TGTGCCAGCAGTTGGGGTGGGGGGGGCGCAGATACGCAGTATTTT. It is translated as CASSWGGGGADTQYF.

V is TRBV18 and J is TRBJ2-7; 7 positions match TRBD2. From germline, CDR1 is KGHSH and CDR2 LQKENI. The CDR3 contains 14 residues. Trimming removed 2 bases from V and 5 bases from J; junction bases left unmatched: 6. This CDR3 is CASSPRRERDEQYF. The CDR3 region has the DNA TGTGCCAGCTCACCAAGGCGGGAGAGGGACGAGCAGTACTTC.

The V call is TRBV29-1, the J call TRBJ2-7, with D perhaps TRBD2 (6 bases). Germline CDR1 SQVTM, CDR2 ANQGSEA. This CDR3 is 14 amino acids long. V was cut by 4 bases and J by 6 bases, with 19 bases left in between. CDR3 amino acids: CSVVLSTSLGEQYF. The CDR3 nucleotides are TGCAGCGTTGTCCTATCGACTAGTCTGGGCGAGCAGTACTTC.

The V and J genes are TRBV11-2 and TRBJ2-3; D is possibly TRBD1 (5 bases). The V end lost 1 base, the J end lost 6 bases, and 17 bases lay between the germline ends. CDR1 SGHAT and CDR2 FQNNGV come from the germline V gene. The length of the CDR3 is 16 residues. CDR3 in amino acids: CASSLAGPFNGDTQYF. CDR3 in DNA: TGTGCCAGCAGCTTAGCAGGGCCCTTTAATGGTGATACGCAGTATTTT.

The J gene is TRBJ2-7, the V gene TRBV14, with 11 bases aligning to TRBD2. CDR3 size: 14 residues. After removal of 0 bases from V and 5 bases from J, the junction contained 0 bases not matched to a gene. From germline, CDR1 is SGHDN and CDR2 FVKESK. The CDR3 nucleotides read TGTGCCAGCAGCCAAGAGACTAGCGGGGACGAGCAGTACTTC. Amino acid sequence: CASSQETSGDEQYF. The complete variable domain, with remaining parts taken from reference TRBV14 and TRBJ2-7, reads EAGVTQFPSHSVIEKGQTVTLRCDPISGHDNLYWYRRVMGKEIKFLLHFVKESKQDESGMPNNRFLAERTGGTYSTLKVQPAELEDSGVYFCASSQETSGDEQYFGPGTRLTVT.

This chain joins TRBV5-1 and TRBJ2-5, with 10 nucleotides matching TRBD2. The germline CDR1 and CDR2 sequences are SGHRS and YFSETQ. Trimming removed 3 bases from V and 2 bases from J; junction bases left unmatched: 7. This CDR3 is 16 amino acids long. CDR3 DNA: TGCGCCAGCAGCTGGGGGGGACTAGCGCCGCAAGAGACCCAGTACTTC. Amino acid sequence: CASSWGGLAPQETQYF.

A remark on this clone: The identical CDR3 is also encoded by other nucleotide sequences in the sample. The rearrangement uses TRBV11-3 and TRBJ2-7; D possibly corresponds to TRBD1 (6 bases). The V gene lost 5 bases and the J gene lost 1 base, with 9 bases spanning the gap. The germline CDR1 and CDR2 sequences are SGHNT and YENEEA. The CDR3 is made up of 13 amino acids. The DNA of the CDR3 is TGTGCCAGCAGCCCCGGACAGTCCTACGAGCAGTACTTC. Protein sequence: CASSPGQSYEQYF.